This is a list of T cell receptor beta chains from one sample in a study. Using its own MiXCR run on the RT-PCR reads, TCRdb lists one record per CDR3 protein. Here the sample spans hundreds of thousands of distinct CDR3 sequences, 11% to 15% being singletons. The sequenced sample consisted of memory CD4+ T cells from blood. These receptors came from a female donor in good health, serving as a healthy control. Both conserved end residues are part of each CDR3. The D gene is left open where the match is weak. Part of the rows lack a size; the others show once, few, many or a class for expanded clones.

>TRBV30|NA|TRBJ2-1|13|many
TGTGCCTGGAGTTTCGGGTCCCGACGGGAGCAGTTCTTC
CAWSFGSRREQFF
>TRBV24-1|TRBD1|TRBJ2-7|11|NA
TGTGCCACAGGGGACAGGGCCGAGCAGTACTTC
CATGDRAEQYF
>TRBV5-1|NA|TRBJ2-4|14|many
TGCGCCAGCAGCTTGGGGTTAGCCAAAAACATTCAGTACTTC
CASSLGLAKNIQYF
>TRBV27|TRBD1|TRBJ2-1|12|NA
TGTGCCAGCAGCTGGGACAGGGGTCGGCAGTTCTTC
CASSWDRGRQFF
>TRBV6-5|TRBD1|TRBJ1-2|14|many
TGTGCCAGCACCGTGGACAGGGTCTCGAGTGGCTACACCTTC
CASTVDRVSSGYTF
>TRBV6-5|NA|TRBJ2-3|14|many
TGTGCCAGCAGGTCGCAACCAAGCACAGATACGCAGTATTTT
CASRSQPSTDTQYF
>TRBV12-3/TRBV12-4|NA|TRBJ1-1|13|NA
TGTGCCAGCAGTTTATCAGGCGGTTCTGAAGCTTTCTTT
CASSLSGGSEAFF
>TRBV2|NA|TRBJ1-2|13|NA
TGTGCCAGCGGAGCAGAAGCTAACTATGGCTACACCTTC
CASGAEANYGYTF
>TRBV6-6|NA|TRBJ1-5|13|few
TGTGCCAGCGTTGGACGGAGCAATCAGCCCCAGCATTTT
CASVGRSNQPQHF
>TRBV6-2/TRBV6-3|NA|TRBJ2-1|15|many
TGTGCCAGCAGTCCCGCCGGGACAATCTACAATGAGCAGTTCTTC
CASSPAGTIYNEQFF
>TRBV10-3|TRBD2|TRBJ2-1|15|few
TGTGCCATCAGTGAGAAGGCGGGAGGAAACAATGAGCAGTTCTTC
CAISEKAGGNNEQFF
>TRBV7-8|NA|TRBJ2-5|16|many
TGTGCCAGCAGCTTAGGGGCCCTAGCCAATGTTGAGACCCAGTACTTC
CASSLGALANVETQYF
>TRBV6-2/TRBV6-3|NA|TRBJ2-5|11|NA
TGTGCCAGCAGTTACGGACATGGTCAGTACTTC
CASSYGHGQYF
>TRBV2|NA|TRBJ2-7|12|NA
TGTGCCAGAGGACGGAGAAACTACGAGCAGTACTTC
CARGRRNYEQYF
>TRBV7-2|NA|TRBJ1-5|14|few
TGTGCCAGCAGCTTTACAGGGATGGGGCAGCCCCAGCATTTT
CASSFTGMGQPQHF